This TCR beta chain was recorded in a study of T cells in Graves' hyperthyroidism and ophthalmopathy. The study's findings and limits: The model anticipated ophthalmopathy a median approximately 6.5 months pre-onset.

In its sample, this clonotype was seen a few times. The antigen is unknown. Looked up from germline, CDR1 is SEHNR and CDR2 is FQNEAQ (reference sequence). This CDR3 is built from 16 residues. V shed 4 bases, J shed 2 bases, and the junction held 10 bases outside the gene matches. What was amplified from RNA transcripts were TCR beta CDR3 regions. The HTBI primer set drove a first-round RT-PCR of the TCR CDR3. TCRdb re-called the multiplex PCR reads with MiXCR, one entry per CDR3 protein. Among fewer than 350,000 distinct CDR3 sequences listed, roughly 20% were seen once. Graves' hyperthyroidism is called stable when ophthalmopathy does not progress within 18 months.

The rearrangement uses TRBV7-9 and TRBJ1-1; 7 bases line up with TRBD1. Sample: blood. This receptor was obtained from a woman in her 50s with Graves' hyperthyroidism. CDR3 protein: CASSSPSDRLNTEAFF. CDR3 sequence (DNA): TGTGCCAGCAGCTCCCCCTCGGACAGGCTTAACACTGAAGCTTTCTTT.